The clone carrying this T cell receptor (beta chain) was seen ten or more times. Its cognate antigen is unknown. There are 13 residues in the CDR3. Germline values: CDR1 LGHDT, CDR2 YNNKEL (reference sequence). The germline V and J ends were trimmed by 5 bases and 0 bases, with 2 bases remaining between them. TCRdb re-called the multiplex PCR reads through MiXCR, storing one row per CDR3 protein. The data hold 270,000 or so distinct CDR3 sequences, with roughly 30% observed a single time. Axillary draining lymph nodes of breast cancer patients supplied the node samples. This sample is drawn from a study of breast tumors, draining lymph nodes, adjacent tissues. Study observations and caveats: Most tumor T cells seemingly derive from lymph node, then expand in tumor. Tumors had less TCR diversity than lymph nodes, more than nontumor tissue. Compared with basal-like, luminal-like tumors shared significantly more repertoire with nontumor tissue.

Sequenced material: axillary lymph node tissue. The chain combines TRBV3-1 with TRBJ2-6; D remains ambiguous. The source of this sequence is a female donor with breast cancer. Some clones in this sample may be carry-over from other donors' samples. In DNA, the CDR3 is TGTGCCAGCAGCGGCTCTGGGGCCAACGTCCTGACTTTC. It codes for CASSGSGANVLTF. The full variable domain, rest sourced from reference TRBV3-1 and TRBJ2-6, is DTAVSQTPKYLVTQMGNDKSIKCEQNLGHDTMYWYKQDSKKFLKIMFSYNNKELIINETVPNRFSPKSPDKAHLNLHINSLELGDSAVYFCASSGSGANVLTFGAGSRLTVL.